The TCR beta chain under discussion was sequenced for a study of spatial heterogeneity in lung cancer. Every TCR cDNA molecule bore its own unique molecular identifier. Each CDR3 protein gets one entry after TCRdb re-called the 5' RACE reads with MiXCR. In the table there are 25,000 or so distinct CDR3 sequences, around 4.7% of which are singletons. Between the trimmed V and J ends, which lost 0 bases and 0 bases, there was a span of 8 bases. This CDR3 contains 15 residues. Germline lookup yields CDR1 GTSNPN and CDR2 SVGIG (reference sequence). Time point described: sample taken at primary tumor resection. Unsorted whole RNA samples from tumor, nontumor lung or frozen PBMC were sequenced.

This TCR came from a male donor with early-stage non-small cell lung cancer. The chain uses TRBV30 and TRBJ1-4; unclear D gene. Sequenced here: PBMCs, sampled at surgery. CDR3 amino acids: CAWSVRRTTNEKLFF. The DNA of the CDR3 is TGTGCCTGGAGTGTTCGGAGAACAACTAATGAAAAACTGTTTTTT.